This T cell receptor (beta chain) was observed in a study of T cell responses to AZD1222 COVID-19 vaccine. The CDR3 contains 13 residues. Germline V CDR1 and CDR2: SGHDN, FVKESK. Trimming took 4 bases from V and 3 from J; bases not matched to a gene: 2. Only in-frame clones appear in the TCRdb table, and some are missing; sequencing was by immunoSEQ multiplex PCR. This sample has around 120,000 clones, with 75% to 90% found just once. In the case of this clone: The antigen is not known.

Overall study findings and caveats: Clonal diversity was possibly underestimated, and the donors were mostly white British, with more females. Along spike, vaccine-associated CD4 TCRs were found throughout, with dominance at 160-218 and 743-854.

Sequences were derived from peripheral blood, sampled 28 days after the second AZD1222 dose. The TCR originated in an adult who received the AZD1222 COVID-19 vaccine. The rearrangement joins TRBV14 to TRBJ1-2; 7 bases line up with TRBD1. The CDR3 reads CASSRDRDYGYTF. DNA of the CDR3: TGTGCCAGCAGCCGCGACAGGGACTATGGCTACACCTTC.